Below, 20 T cell receptor beta chains from the same sample are listed, as sequenced in a study of blood T cell repertoires in COVID-19. This table comes from immunoSEQ multiplex PCR, and its TCRdb copy is limited to in-frame clones, with some not included. The sample includes 20,000 to 25,000 clones, 85% to 90% of them seen just once. Specimen: peripheral blood. The receptors derive from an elderly woman with active COVID-19.

This clone was seen a handful of times. This sequence joins TRBV18 and TRBJ2-1, with 8 positions matching TRBD1. The CDR3 covers 15 residues. The V gene's germline CDR1 is KGHSH and CDR2 LQKENI. The V segment lost 3 bases and the J segment 5 bases; nucleotides outside the gene matches: 6. The CDR3 sequence is CASSPRQGSNNEQFF. Written as DNA, the CDR3 is TGTGCCAGCTCACCTCGACAGGGGTCCAACAATGAGCAGTTCTTC. Full variable domain (remainder filled in from reference TRBV18 and TRBJ2-1): NAGVMQNPRHLVRRRGQEARLRCSPMKGHSHVYWYRQLPEEGLKFMVYLQKENIIDESGMPKERFSAEFPKEGPSILRIQQVVRGDSAAYFCASSPRQGSNNEQFFGPGTRLTVL.

J is TRBJ1-1 and V is TRBV19, with 9 bases lining up with TRBD1. CDR3 size: 15 residues. V dropped 6 bases and J dropped 5; count of bases not matched to a gene: 10. CDR1 is LNHDA and CDR2 is SQIVND in the germline V gene (reference sequence). CDR3 bases: TGTGCCAGTAGCAGCGAACAGGGGGCGGGTACTGAAGCTTTCTTT. Protein sequence: CASSSEQGAGTEAFF.

The gene calls are TRBV19 and TRBJ1-1; possible D gene TRBD1, 6 bases. The germline V gene encodes CDR1 LNHDA and CDR2 SQIVND (reference sequence). The CDR3 runs 14 residues. V lost 6 bases, J lost 0 bases, and 11 bases lay in between. The CDR3 DNA is TGTGCCAGTAGGGAAGGGGGTTTGAACACTGAAGCTTTCTTT. This codes for CASREGGLNTEAFF.

This chain uses TRBV9 with TRBJ2-2; possibly TRBD1 for D (5 bases). Germline V lookup: CDR1 SGDLS, CDR2 YYNGEE. Trimming removed 0 bases at V and 7 bases at J, with 13 bases between. This CDR3 is 15 amino acids long. DNA for the CDR3: TGTGCCAGCAGCGTAGCCCAGGGATCCTTCGGGGAGCTGTTTTTT. Amino acids: CASSVAQGSFGELFF. Full variable domain (outside the CDR3, taken from reference TRBV9 and TRBJ2-2): DSGVTQTPKHLITATGQRVTLRCSPRSGDLSVYWYQQSLDQGLQFLIQYYNGEERAKGNILERFSAQQFPDLHSELNLSSLELGDSALYFCASSVAQGSFGELFFGEGSRLTVL.

The chain recombines TRBV27 with TRBJ2-5, with 8 bases matching TRBD2. Germline V CDR1 and CDR2: MNHEY, SMNVEV (reference sequence). The CDR3 length is 15 residues. J gave up 4 bases and V 2 bases, and 6 bases lay outside the gene matches. The CDR3 DNA follows: TGTGCCAGCAGTTTACGGGGGGGCGGCGGAGAGACCCAGTACTTC. Translation gives CASSLRGGGGETQYF.

The rearrangement joins TRBV5-1 to TRBJ2-5; 8 bases are a match to TRBD2. Unmatched junction bases numbered 6, after V lost 0 bases and J lost 2 bases. Germline V gives CDR1 SGHRS, CDR2 YFSETQ. The CDR3 runs to 16 residues. The CDR3 coding sequence is TGCGCCAGCAGCTTGGCCCGGGGGGGCAGTCAAGAGACCCAGTACTTC. Amino acids: CASSLARGGSQETQYF. Full variable domain (rest looked up from reference TRBV5-1 and TRBJ2-5): KAGVTQTPRYLIKTRGQQVTLSCSPISGHRSVSWYQQTPGQGLQFLFEYFSETQRNKGNFPGRFSGRQFSNSRSEMNVSTLELGDSALYLCASSLARGGSQETQYFGPGTRLLVL.

The J gene is TRBJ2-3, the V gene TRBV7-8; the D is unclear. The CDR3 spans 15 residues. V shed 5 bases and J shed 1 base, with 13 bases lying between them. Germline CDR1 and CDR2: SGHVS and FQNEAQ. In DNA form, the CDR3 reads TGTGCCAGCAGCGGTGCTATAGCCGGCACAGATACGCAGTATTTT. This gives the protein CASSGAIAGTDTQYF.

J is TRBJ2-1 and V is TRBV3-1 (or the pseudogene TRBV3-2), with TRBD2 identical over 9 bases. V lost 5 bases, J lost 3 bases, and 5 bases stayed unmatched. CDR1 is LGHDT and CDR2 is YNNKEL in the germline V gene (reference sequence). This CDR3 is 15 amino acids long. This chain's CDR3 is CASSASGEFYNEQFF. The CDR3 nucleotides read TGTGCCAGCAGCGCTAGCGGGGAGTTCTACAATGAGCAGTTCTTC.

The chain combines TRBV5-6 with TRBJ2-1; TRBD2 matches 7 bases. CDR1 and CDR2 (germline): SGHDT, YYEEEE. The CDR3 consists of 16 residues. Losses at the gene ends were 0 bases for V and 0 bases for J; bases not matched to a gene: 3. The CDR3 region has the DNA TGTGCCAGCAGCTTGGATTGGGGGGGCTCCTACAATGAGCAGTTCTTC. Translated: CASSLDWGGSYNEQFF.

The chain carries TRBV12-5 and TRBJ2-3, with D perhaps TRBD2 (5 bases). CDR3 length: 16 amino acids. Germline V gene lookup returns CDR1 LGHNT and CDR2 FRNRAP. Deletions cut 0 bases from V and 0 bases from J, with 10 bases between. CDR3 bases: TGTGCTAGTGGTTTGGTAGGGAGACCTAGCACAGATACGCAGTATTTT. Its protein is CASGLVGRPSTDTQYF.

This chain connects TRBV5-1 to TRBJ2-1; D unresolved. The germline gives CDR1 SGHRS, CDR2 YFSETQ. CDR3 length: 11 residues. Trimming removed 3 bases from V and 10 bases from J, with 8 bases in between. This CDR3 reads CASSYNEEQFF. The CDR3 DNA is TGCGCCAGCAGCTATAATGAGGAGCAGTTCTTC.

This chain uses TRBV19 with TRBJ2-7; D is possibly TRBD1 (6 bases). Looked up from germline, CDR1 is LNHDA and CDR2 is SQIVND (reference sequence). The CDR3 runs 14 residues. Trimming left V 1 base short and J 2 bases short, with 9 bases between. In nucleotides, the CDR3 is TGTGCCAGTAGTATAGGGAAGGGGGCCTACGAGCAGTACTTC. Translating gives CASSIGKGAYEQYF.

This rearrangement joins TRBV6-6 to TRBJ1-5, with 7 bases fitting TRBD1. V lost 5 bases and J lost 2; bases outside the gene matches: 3. Germline values: CDR1 MNHNY, CDR2 SVGAGI (reference sequence). This CDR3 has 14 residues. CDR3 region: CASSPTGGNQPQHF. CDR3 nucleotides: TGTGCCAGCAGTCCTACAGGGGGCAATCAGCCCCAGCATTTT.

The chain carries TRBV30 and TRBJ1-3; D unresolved. V lost 2 bases, J lost 0 bases, and 8 bases lay in between. CDR3 length: 14 amino acids. The V gene's germline CDR1 is GTSNPN and CDR2 SVGIG (reference sequence). The CDR3 loop is CAWSRQSSGNTIYF. The CDR3, as DNA: TGTGCCTGGAGTAGACAATCCTCTGGAAACACCATATATTTT.

The rearrangement uses TRBV12-5 and TRBJ2-2; D unclear. V was clipped by 0 bases and J by 7 bases, with 6 bases between them. This CDR3 comprises 13 residues. Germline V lookup: CDR1 LGHNT, CDR2 FRNRAP. As DNA, the CDR3 is TGTGCTAGTGGTTTGGTACAAAGCGGGGAGCTGTTTTTT. It encodes CASGLVQSGELFF.

The chain uses TRBV3-1 (or the pseudogene TRBV3-2) and TRBJ2-3; tentative D call: TRBD2 (5 bases). Trimming left V 3 bases short and J 3 bases short, with 16 bases between. The CDR3 length is 16 residues. From germline, CDR1 is LGHDT and CDR2 YNNKEL (reference sequence). The CDR3 DNA reads TGTGCCAGCAGCCAGAGGGAACAGACCCGGACAGATACGCAGTATTTT. Amino acids: CASSQREQTRTDTQYF.

The V call is TRBV4-1, the J call TRBJ2-5; D not certain. The CDR3 consists of 15 residues. V was cut by 2 bases and J by 4 bases, with 14 bases left in between. Per the germline V gene, CDR1 is MGHRA and CDR2 is YSYEKL. CDR3 DNA: TGCGCCAGCAGCCAATTTGCGCGAGTTGCAGAGACCCAGTACTTC. Amino acids: CASSQFARVAETQYF.

The rearrangement uses TRBV3-1 (or the pseudogene TRBV3-2) and TRBJ1-1; TRBD1 matches 12 bases. V dropped 4 bases and J dropped 0; count of bases not matched to a gene: 3. CDR3 length: 16 residues. In germline, CDR1 is LGHDT, CDR2 YNNKEL (reference sequence). CDR3 sequence (DNA): TGTGCCAGCAGCCCCGGGACAGGGGGCATGAACACTGAAGCTTTCTTT. Encoded protein: CASSPGTGGMNTEAFF.

This clone was seen just once. The J gene is TRBJ1-1, the V gene TRBV19; D gene ambiguous. CDR1 and CDR2 from the germline V gene are LNHDA and SQIVND (reference sequence). With 7 bases removed from V and 1 base from J, the gap between germline ends came to 10 bases. There are 13 residues in the CDR3. The CDR3 loop reads CASTPPRNTEAFF. DNA for the CDR3: TGTGCCAGTACCCCCCCCCGGAACACTGAAGCTTTCTTT.

This chain joins TRBV6-2 or TRBV6-3 and TRBJ1-5, with TRBD1 as a possible D gene (6 bases). The CDR3 totals 16 residues. V was pared by 4 bases and J by 3 bases, with 16 bases between. The germline CDR1 and CDR2 sequences are MNHEY and SVGEGT. The CDR3 DNA follows: TGTGCCAGCAGTTCGGCGACGCAGGGGATCAATCAGCCCCAGCATTTT. This sequence encodes CASSSATQGINQPQHF.